This T cell receptor beta chain was recovered during a study of immune evolution from preneoplasia to lung adenocarcinoma. About this clone: The antigen remains undetermined.

Study findings and constraints: Top clone share appeared to fall from AAH through AIS, MIA, adenocarcinoma.

This table comes from immunoSEQ multiplex PCR, and its TCRdb copy is limited to in-frame clones, with some not included. The sample yields around 5,000 clones, around three quarters seen once. CDR3 size: 14 residues. V lost 2 bases and J lost 5; bases outside the gene matches: 3. In germline, CDR1 is MGHDK, CDR2 SYGVNS. The chain uses TRBV25-1 and TRBJ2-5; 9 nucleotides align to TRBD2. The clonotype comes from an older person with lung adenocarcinoma. Material for sequencing was FFPE minimally invasive lung adenocarcinoma tissue. The CDR3 is CASSEALAGETQYF. In nucleotides, the CDR3 is TGTGCCAGCAGTGAAGCGCTAGCGGGGGAGACCCAGTACTTC.